This TCR beta chain was obtained from a study of CD8 T cells in Susac syndrome. Study as a whole: At blood draw, Susac syndrome patients were therapy-naive, on corticosteroids, or on intravenous immunoglobulin alone.

V lost 4 bases and J 2 bases, leaving 19 bases between the germline ends. The CDR3 runs 16 residues. The germline V gene encodes CDR1 DFQATT and CDR2 SNEGSKA (reference sequence). Regarding the study as a whole: Individuals included in the TCR sequencing and HLA analysis were acknowledged by the study to be relatively few in number.

A word on this clonotype: Its specificity is not known.

The patients with Susac syndrome were individuals who fulfilled the recently defined diagnostic criteria for disease that was either definite or probable. RNA amounts of about 0.5 to 1 ug underwent reverse transcription with random hexamers. TCRdb redid the calling of the immunoSEQ multiplex PCR reads with MiXCR, one entry per CDR3 protein. Of 80,000 or so distinct CDR3 sequences in the sample, approximately 96% are singletons; the top ten hold more than 0.35%. The genes are TRBV20-1 and TRBJ2-3; D possibly uses TRBD1 or TRBD2 (5 bases each). The source material was CD8+ T cells from PBMCs. The TCR comes from a human donor with Susac syndrome. The CDR3: CSATDWGPSPTDTQYF. The DNA for the CDR3 is TGCAGTGCTACAGATTGGGGACCCTCCCCCACAGATACGCAGTATTTT.